In this sample, the clone carrying this T cell receptor (beta chain) turned up once. This entry belongs to a study of CD4 T cell repertoires in COVID-19. Study as a whole: Other coronavirus spike proteins restimulated relabeled CFSE-low cells expanded with IL-2 for 10 days.

The table came from immunoSEQ multiplex PCR; TCRdb's copy has only in-frame clones and leaves some out. The table lists fewer than 25,000 clones, around 86% of them singletons. CDR1 is SGHRS and CDR2 is YFSETQ in the germline V gene. The CDR3 is made up of 15 amino acids. Trimming left V 2 bases short and J 8 bases short, with 17 bases between. These memory T cells were uncultured and sequenced directly after ex vivo isolation. Sample: central memory CD4+ T cells from blood, taken before the COVID-19 pandemic. This TCR derives from a human donor who had COVID-19. This chain joins TRBV5-1 and TRBJ2-1; weak D call: TRBD2 (6 bases). In nucleotides, the CDR3 is TGCGCCAGCAGCTTTTCGGGGCGGGGTGATGATGAGCAGTTCTTC. It specifies CASSFSGRGDDEQFF.